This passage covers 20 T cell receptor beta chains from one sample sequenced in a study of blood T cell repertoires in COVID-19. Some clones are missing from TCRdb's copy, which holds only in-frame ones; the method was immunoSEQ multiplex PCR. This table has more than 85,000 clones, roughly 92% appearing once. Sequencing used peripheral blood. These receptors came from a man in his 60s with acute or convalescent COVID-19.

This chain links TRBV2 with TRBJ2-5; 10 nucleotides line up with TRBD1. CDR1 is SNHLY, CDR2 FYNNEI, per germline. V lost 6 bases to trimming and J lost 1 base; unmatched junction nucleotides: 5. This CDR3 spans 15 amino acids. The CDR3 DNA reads TGTGCCAGCAGCTCAGACAGGGGGCTCCAAGAGACCCAGTACTTC. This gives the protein CASSSDRGLQETQYF.

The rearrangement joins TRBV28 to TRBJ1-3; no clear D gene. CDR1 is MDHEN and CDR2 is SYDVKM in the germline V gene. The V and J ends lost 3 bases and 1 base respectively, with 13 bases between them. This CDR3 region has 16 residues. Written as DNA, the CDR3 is TGTGCCAGCAGTTTCCCCGTAGTCTCATCTGGAAACACCATATATTTT. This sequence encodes CASSFPVVSSGNTIYF. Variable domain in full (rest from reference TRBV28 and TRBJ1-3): DVKVTQSSRYLVKRTGEKVFLECVQDMDHENMFWYRQDPGLGLRLIYFSYDVKMKEKGDIPEGYSVSREKKERFSLILESASTNQTSMYLCASSFPVVSSGNTIYFGEGSWLTVV.

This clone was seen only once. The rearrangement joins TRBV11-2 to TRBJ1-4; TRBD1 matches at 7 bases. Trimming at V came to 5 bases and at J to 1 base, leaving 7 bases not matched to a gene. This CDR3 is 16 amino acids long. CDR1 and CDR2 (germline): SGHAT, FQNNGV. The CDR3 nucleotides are TGTGCCAGCAGCGAGGCCAGGGGGAGAACTAATGAAAAACTGTTTTTT. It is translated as CASSEARGRTNEKLFF.

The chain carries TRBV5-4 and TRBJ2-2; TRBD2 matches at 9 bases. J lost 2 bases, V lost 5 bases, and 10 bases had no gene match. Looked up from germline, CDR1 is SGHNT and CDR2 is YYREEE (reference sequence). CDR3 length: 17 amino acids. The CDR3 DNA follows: TGTGCCAGCAGGCAGGGAGGAGCGGGAGGAAACACCGGGGAGCTGTTTTTT. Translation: CASRQGGAGGNTGELFF.

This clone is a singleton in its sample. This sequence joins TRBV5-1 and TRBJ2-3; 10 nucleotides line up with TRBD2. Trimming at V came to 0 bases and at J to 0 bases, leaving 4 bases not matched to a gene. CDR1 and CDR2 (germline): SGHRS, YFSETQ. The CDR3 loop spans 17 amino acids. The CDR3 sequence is CASSLGASGGSTDTQYF. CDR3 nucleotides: TGCGCCAGCAGCTTGGGGGCTAGCGGGGGAAGCACAGATACGCAGTATTTT.

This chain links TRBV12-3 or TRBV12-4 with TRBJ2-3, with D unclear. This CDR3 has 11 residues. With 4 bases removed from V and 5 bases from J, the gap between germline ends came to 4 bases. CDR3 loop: CASSYRDTQYF. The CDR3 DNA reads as TGTGCCAGCAGTTACAGAGATACGCAGTATTTT.

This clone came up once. Here the CDR3 DNA reads TGCAGTGCTAGTCTCGGAGCCCGGGACTCATCCTACAATGAGCAGTTCTTC. Encoded protein: CSASLGARDSSYNEQFF. V usage is TRBV20-1 and J usage is TRBJ2-1; D possibly corresponds to TRBD2 (6 bases). Deletions cut 3 bases from V and 1 base from J, with 19 bases between. In germline, CDR1 is DFQATT, CDR2 SNEGSKA (reference sequence). This CDR3 contains 17 residues.

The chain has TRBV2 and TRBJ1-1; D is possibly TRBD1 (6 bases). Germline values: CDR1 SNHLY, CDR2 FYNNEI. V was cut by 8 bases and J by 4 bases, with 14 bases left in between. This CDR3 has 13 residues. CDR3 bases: TGTGCCAGCCACAACAGGGTGAGCACTGAAGCTTTCTTT. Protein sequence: CASHNRVSTEAFF.

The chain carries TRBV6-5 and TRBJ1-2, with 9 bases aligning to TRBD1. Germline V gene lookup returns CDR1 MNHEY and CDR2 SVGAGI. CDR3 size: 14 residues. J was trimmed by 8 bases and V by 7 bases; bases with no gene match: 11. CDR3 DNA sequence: TGTGCCAGCATGGAAACCGGGACAGGGAGAGGCTACACCTTC. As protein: CASMETGTGRGYTF.

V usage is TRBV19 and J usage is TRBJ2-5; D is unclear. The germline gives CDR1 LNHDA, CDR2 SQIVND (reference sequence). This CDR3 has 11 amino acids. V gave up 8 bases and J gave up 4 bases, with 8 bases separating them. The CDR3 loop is CASGLGETQYF. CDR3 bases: TGTGCCAGTGGGCTGGGAGAGACCCAGTACTTC.

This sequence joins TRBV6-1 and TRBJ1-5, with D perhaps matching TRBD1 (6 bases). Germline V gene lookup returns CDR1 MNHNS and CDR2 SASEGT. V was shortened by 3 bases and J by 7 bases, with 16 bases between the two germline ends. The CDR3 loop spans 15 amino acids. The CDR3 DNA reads TGTGCCAGCAGTGAGTCCAGGGGCGGAGGCCAGCCCCAGCATTTT. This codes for CASSESRGGGQPQHF.

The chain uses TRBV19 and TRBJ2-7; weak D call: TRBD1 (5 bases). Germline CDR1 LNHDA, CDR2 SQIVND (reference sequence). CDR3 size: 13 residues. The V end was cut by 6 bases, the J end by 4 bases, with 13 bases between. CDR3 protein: CASSTTAGYEQYF. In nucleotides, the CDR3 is TGTGCCAGTAGCACCACGGCAGGGTACGAGCAGTACTTC.

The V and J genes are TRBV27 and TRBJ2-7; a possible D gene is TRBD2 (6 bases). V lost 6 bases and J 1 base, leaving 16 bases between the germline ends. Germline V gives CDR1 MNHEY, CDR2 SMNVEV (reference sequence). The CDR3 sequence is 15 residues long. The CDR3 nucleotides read TGTGCCAGCAGCCCCTTCCCGGGACTTTCCTACGAGCAGTACTTC. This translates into CASSPFPGLSYEQYF.

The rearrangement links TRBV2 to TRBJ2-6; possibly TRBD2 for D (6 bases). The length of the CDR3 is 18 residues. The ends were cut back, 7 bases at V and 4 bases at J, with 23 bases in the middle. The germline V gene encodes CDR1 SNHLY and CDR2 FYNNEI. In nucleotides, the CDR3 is TGTGCCAGCACGCCGGGCGGAGGGTTGCATCCCGGGGCCAACGTCCTGACTTTC. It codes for CASTPGGGLHPGANVLTF.

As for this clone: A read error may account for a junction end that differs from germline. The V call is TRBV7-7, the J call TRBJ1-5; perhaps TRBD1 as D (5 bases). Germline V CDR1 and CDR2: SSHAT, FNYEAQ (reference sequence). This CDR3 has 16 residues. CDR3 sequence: CASSGREGPADQPQHF. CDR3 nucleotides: TGTGCTAGCAGCGGCAGGGAGGGGCCGGCCGATCAGCCCCAGCATTTT.

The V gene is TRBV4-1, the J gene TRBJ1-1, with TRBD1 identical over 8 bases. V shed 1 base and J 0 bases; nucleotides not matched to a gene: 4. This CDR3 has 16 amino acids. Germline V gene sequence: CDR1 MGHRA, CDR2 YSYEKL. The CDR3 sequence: CASSQVTGALNTEAFF. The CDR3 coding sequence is TGCGCCAGCAGCCAAGTGACAGGGGCCTTGAACACTGAAGCTTTCTTT.

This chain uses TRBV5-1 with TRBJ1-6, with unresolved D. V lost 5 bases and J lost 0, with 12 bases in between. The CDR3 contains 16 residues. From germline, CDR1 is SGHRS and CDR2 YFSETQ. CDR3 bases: TGCGCCAGCAGTTACGACTGGAGCTCCTATAATTCACCCCTCCACTTT. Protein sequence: CASSYDWSSYNSPLHF. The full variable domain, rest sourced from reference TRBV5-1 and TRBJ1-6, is KAGVTQTPRYLIKTRGQQVTLSCSPISGHRSVSWYQQTPGQGLQFLFEYFSETQRNKGNFPGRFSGRQFSNSRSEMNVSTLELGDSALYLCASSYDWSSYNSPLHFGNGTRLTVT.

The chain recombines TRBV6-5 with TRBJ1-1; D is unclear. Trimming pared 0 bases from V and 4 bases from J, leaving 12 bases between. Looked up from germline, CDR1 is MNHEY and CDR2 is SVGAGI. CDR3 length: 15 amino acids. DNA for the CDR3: TGTGCCAGCAGTTACTCCCCGGGAGGAAGCACTGAAGCTTTCTTT. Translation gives CASSYSPGGSTEAFF.

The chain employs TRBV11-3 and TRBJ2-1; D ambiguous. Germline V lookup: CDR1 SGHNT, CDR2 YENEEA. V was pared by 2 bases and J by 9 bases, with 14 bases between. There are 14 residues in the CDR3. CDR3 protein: CASSLNPQLPEQFF. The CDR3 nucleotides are TGTGCCAGCAGCTTAAACCCCCAACTCCCTGAGCAGTTCTTC.

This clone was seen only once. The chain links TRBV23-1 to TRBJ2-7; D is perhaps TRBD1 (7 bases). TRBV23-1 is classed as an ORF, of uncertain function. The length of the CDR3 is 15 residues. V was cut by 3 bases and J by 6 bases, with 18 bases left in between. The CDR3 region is CASSQRDSPGSEQYV. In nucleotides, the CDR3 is TGCGCCAGCAGTCAGCGGGACAGCCCAGGTAGCGAGCAGTACGTC.